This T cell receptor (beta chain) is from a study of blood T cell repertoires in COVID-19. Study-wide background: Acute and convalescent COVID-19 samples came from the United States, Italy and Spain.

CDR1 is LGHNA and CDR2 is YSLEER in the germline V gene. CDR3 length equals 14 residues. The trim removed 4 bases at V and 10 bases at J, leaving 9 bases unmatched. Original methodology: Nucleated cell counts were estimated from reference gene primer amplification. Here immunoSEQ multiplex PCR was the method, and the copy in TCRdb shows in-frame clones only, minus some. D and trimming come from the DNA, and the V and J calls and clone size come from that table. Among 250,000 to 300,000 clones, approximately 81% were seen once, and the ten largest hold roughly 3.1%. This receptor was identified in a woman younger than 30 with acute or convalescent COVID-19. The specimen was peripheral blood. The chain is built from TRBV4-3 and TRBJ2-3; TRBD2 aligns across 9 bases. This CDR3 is CASSPGTSTRAQYF. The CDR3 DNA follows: TGCGCCAGCAGCCCCGGGACTAGCACTCGGGCGCAGTATTTT.